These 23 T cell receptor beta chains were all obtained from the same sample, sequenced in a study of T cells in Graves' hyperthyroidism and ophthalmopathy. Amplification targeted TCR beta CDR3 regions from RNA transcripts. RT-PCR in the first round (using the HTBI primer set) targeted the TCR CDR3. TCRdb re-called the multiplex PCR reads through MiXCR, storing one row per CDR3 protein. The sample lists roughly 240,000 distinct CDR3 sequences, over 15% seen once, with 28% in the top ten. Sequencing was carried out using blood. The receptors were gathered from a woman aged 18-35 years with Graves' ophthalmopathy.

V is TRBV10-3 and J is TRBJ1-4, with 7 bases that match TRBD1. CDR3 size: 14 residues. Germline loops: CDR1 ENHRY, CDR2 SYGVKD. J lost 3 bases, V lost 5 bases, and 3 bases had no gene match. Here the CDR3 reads CAISPTGANEKLFF. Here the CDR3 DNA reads TGTGCCATCAGTCCTACAGGGGCTAATGAAAAACTGTTTTTT.

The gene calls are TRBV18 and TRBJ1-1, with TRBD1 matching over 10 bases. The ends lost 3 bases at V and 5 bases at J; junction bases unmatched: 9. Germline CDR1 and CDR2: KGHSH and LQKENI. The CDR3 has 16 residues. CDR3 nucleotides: TGTGCCAGCTCACCGTCCCGGGACAGGGGAGTTACTGAAGCTTTCTTT. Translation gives CASSPSRDRGVTEAFF.

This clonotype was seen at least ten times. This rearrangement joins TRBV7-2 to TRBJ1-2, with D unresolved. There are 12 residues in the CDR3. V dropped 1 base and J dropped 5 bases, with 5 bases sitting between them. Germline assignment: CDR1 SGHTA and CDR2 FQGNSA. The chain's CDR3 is CASSLVNYGYTF. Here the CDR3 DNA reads TGTGCCAGCAGCTTAGTAAATTATGGCTACACCTTC. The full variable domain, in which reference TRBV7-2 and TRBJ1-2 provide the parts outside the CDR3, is GAGVSQSPSNKVTEKGKDVELRCDPISGHTALYWYRQSLGQGLEFLIYFQGNSAPDKSGLPSDRFSAERTGGSVSTLTIQRTQQEDSAVYLCASSLVNYGYTFGSGTRLTVV.

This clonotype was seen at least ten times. The CDR3, as DNA: TGTGCCAGTAGTATTTCGGTGAGGGGAAGTCCTGAAGCTTTCTTT. This encodes CASSISVRGSPEAFF. The chain joins TRBV19 to TRBJ1-1, with D perhaps TRBD1 (5 bases). CDR3 size: 15 residues. Germline assignment: CDR1 LNHDA and CDR2 SQIVND (reference sequence). Between the trimmed V and J ends, which lost 3 bases and 6 bases, there was a span of 17 bases.

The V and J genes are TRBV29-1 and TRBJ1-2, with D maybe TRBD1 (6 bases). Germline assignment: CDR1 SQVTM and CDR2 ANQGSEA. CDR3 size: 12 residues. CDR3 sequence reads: CSCTGQDYGYTF. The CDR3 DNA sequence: TGCAGTTGCACAGGGCAGGACTATGGCTACACCTTC.

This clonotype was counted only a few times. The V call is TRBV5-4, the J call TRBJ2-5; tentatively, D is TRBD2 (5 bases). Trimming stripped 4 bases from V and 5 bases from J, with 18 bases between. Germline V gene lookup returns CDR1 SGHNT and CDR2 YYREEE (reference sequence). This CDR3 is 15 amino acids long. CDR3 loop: CASSPASGLMETQYF. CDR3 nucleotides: TGTGCCAGCAGCCCGGCCTCGGGGTTGATGGAGACCCAGTACTTC.

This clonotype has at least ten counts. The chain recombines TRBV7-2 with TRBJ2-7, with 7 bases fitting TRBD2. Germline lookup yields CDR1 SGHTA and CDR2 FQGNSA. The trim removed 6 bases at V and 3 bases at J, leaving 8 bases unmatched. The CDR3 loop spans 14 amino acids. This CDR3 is CASSSGLNIYEQYF. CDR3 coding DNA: TGTGCCAGCAGTTCGGGACTAAACATCTACGAGCAGTACTTC.

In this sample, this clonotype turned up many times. The CDR3 sequence is CASMGTGGGSNQPQHF. CDR3 coding DNA: TGTGCCAGCATGGGGACAGGGGGCGGATCGAATCAGCCCCAGCATTTT. The chain employs TRBV2 and TRBJ1-5; 12 bases map to TRBD1. CDR1 and CDR2 (germline): SNHLY, FYNNEI. The CDR3 is made up of 16 amino acids. V was pared by 7 bases and J by 4 bases, with 8 bases of the junction left unmatched.

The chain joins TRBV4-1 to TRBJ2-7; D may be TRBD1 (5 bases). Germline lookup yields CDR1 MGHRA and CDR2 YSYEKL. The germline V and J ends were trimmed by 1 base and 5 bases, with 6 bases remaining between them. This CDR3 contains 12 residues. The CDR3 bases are TGCGCCAGCAGCCAAGTCAGGGACGAGCAGTACTTC. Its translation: CASSQVRDEQYF.

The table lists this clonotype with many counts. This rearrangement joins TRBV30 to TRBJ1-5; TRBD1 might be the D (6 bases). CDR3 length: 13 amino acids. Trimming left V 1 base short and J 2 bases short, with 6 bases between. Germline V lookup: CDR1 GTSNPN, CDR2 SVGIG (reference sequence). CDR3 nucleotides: TGTGCCTGGAGTGGACAGGGCAATCAGCCCCAGCATTTT. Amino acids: CAWSGQGNQPQHF.

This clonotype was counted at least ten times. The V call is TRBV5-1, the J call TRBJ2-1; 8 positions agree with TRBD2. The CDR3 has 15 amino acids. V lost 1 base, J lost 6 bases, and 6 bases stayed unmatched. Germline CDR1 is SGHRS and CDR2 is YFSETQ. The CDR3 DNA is TGCGCCAGCAGCTTGCCCCGGGGGGGCGGCAATGAGCAGTTCTTC. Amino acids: CASSLPRGGGNEQFF.

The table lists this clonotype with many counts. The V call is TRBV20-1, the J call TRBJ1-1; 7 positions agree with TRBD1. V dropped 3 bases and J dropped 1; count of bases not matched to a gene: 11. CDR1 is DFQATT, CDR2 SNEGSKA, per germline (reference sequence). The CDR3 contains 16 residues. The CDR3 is CSASQGSGGQNTEAFF. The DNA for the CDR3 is TGCAGTGCTAGTCAGGGGTCAGGGGGACAGAACACTGAAGCTTTCTTT.

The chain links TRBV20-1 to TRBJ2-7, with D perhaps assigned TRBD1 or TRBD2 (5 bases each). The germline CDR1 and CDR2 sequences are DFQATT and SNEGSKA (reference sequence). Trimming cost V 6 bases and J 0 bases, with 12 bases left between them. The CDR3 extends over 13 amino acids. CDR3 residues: CSAHRDLSYEQYF. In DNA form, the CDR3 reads TGCAGTGCGCACCGGGACCTCTCCTACGAGCAGTACTTC.

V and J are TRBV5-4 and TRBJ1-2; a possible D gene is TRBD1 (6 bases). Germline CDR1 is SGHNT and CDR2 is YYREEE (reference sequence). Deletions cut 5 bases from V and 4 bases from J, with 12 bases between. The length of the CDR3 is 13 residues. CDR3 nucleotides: TGTGCCAGCAGTTACACAGGGACCTATGGCTACACCTTC. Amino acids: CASSYTGTYGYTF.

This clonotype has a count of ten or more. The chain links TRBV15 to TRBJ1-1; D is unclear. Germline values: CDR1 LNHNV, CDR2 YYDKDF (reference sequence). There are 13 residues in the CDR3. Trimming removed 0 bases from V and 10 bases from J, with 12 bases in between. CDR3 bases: TGTGCCACCAGCAGAGAGACATCCAAGGGAGCTTTCTTT. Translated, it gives CATSRETSKGAFF.

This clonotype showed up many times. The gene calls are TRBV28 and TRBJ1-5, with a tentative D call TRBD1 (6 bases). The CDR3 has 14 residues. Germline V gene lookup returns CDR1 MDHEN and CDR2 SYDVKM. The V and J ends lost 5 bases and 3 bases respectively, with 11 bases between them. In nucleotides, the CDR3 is TGTGCCAGCAGTGGGGACAATCTCAATCAGCCCCAGCATTTT. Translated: CASSGDNLNQPQHF.

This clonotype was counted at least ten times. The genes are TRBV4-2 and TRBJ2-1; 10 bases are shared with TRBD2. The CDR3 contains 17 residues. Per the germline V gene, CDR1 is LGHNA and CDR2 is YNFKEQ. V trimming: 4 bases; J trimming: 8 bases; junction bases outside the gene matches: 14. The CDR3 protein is CASSRERGAGGLYEQFF. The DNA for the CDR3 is TGTGCCAGCAGCCGAGAGAGGGGAGCGGGAGGGCTCTATGAGCAGTTCTTC.

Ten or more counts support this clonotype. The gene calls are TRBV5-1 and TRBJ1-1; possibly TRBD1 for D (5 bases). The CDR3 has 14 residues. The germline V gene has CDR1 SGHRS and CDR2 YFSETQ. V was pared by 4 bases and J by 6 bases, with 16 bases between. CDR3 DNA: TGCGCCAGCAGCACGGGCCAGGGTCGTGCTGAAGCTTTCTTT. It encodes CASSTGQGRAEAFF.

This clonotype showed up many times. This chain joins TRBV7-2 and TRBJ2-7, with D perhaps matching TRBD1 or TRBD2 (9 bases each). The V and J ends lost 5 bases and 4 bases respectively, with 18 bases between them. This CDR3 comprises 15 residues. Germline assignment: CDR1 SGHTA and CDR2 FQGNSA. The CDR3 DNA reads TGTGCCAGCAGCGGACAGGGGAGCGGGGGGTACGAGCAGTACTTC. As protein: CASSGQGSGGYEQYF.

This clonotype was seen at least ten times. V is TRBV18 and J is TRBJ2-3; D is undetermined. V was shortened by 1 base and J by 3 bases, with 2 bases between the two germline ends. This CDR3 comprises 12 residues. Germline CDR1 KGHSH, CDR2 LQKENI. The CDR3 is CASSPQTDTQYF. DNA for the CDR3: TGTGCCAGCTCACCACAGACAGATACGCAGTATTTT.

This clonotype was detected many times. The CDR3 sequence is CASSHGQTNQPQHF. The CDR3 bases are TGTGCCAGCTCCCACGGACAGACCAATCAGCCCCAGCATTTT. The chain employs TRBV18 and TRBJ1-5; possibly TRBD1 for D (6 bases). Germline V CDR1 and CDR2: KGHSH, LQKENI. The CDR3 extends over 14 amino acids. V shed 6 bases and J shed 3 bases, with 12 bases lying between them.

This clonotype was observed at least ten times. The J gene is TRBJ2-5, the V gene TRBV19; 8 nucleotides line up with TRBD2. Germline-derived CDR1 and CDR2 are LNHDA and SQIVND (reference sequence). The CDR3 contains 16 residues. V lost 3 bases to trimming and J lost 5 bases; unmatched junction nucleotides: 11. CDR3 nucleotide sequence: TGTGCCAGTAGTATCAATTCGGGGGGGGCCGGGGAGACCCAGTACTTC. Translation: CASSINSGGAGETQYF.

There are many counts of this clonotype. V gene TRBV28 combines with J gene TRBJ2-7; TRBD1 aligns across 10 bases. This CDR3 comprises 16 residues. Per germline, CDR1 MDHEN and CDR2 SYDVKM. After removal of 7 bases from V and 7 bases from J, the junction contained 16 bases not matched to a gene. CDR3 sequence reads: CASIPITGTGAGEQYF. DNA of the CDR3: TGTGCCAGCATTCCAATAACCGGGACAGGGGCAGGAGAGCAGTACTTC.